What follows is one TCR beta chain and its context. Antigen unknown. The sample comes from a study of STAT3 mutations in large granular lymphocyte leukemia. The study's findings and limits: In T-cell large granular lymphocyte leukemia, about half of patients showed multiple immunodominant subclonotypes.

Sequencing used immunoSEQ multiplex PCR; TCRdb keeps in-frame clones, though not all of them. The table shows 10,000 or so clones, with approximately 88% occurring only once. CDR1 is SGHNT, CDR2 YYREEE, per germline (reference sequence). V was clipped by 0 bases and J by 3 bases, with 12 bases between them. This CDR3 is built from 15 residues. The material sequenced was peripheral blood mononuclear cells. This chain connects TRBV5-4 to TRBJ2-5; D is possibly TRBD2 (5 bases). The TCR originated in a man older than 75 with T-cell large granular lymphocyte leukemia. Some clones in this sample may be carry-over from other donors' samples. The CDR3 reads CASSLERTGKETQYF. For the CDR3, the DNA is TGTGCCAGCAGCTTGGAGCGTACGGGGAAAGAGACCCAGTACTTC.